The 28 T cell receptor beta chains reported below all come from one sample, sequenced in a study of human T cells and chemical hapten exposure. Time point given: patch test 3, about 24 weeks after DPC sensitization. The treatment denotes: therapeutic diphenylcyclopropenone sensitization with weekly scalp DPC. TCRdb processed the RACE reads anew with MiXCR; each CDR3 protein has one entry. The data contain 50,000 to 75,000 distinct CDR3 sequences, 11% of them singletons. The source was whole blood, collected in connection with sensitization to the hapten diphenylcyclopropenone (DPC). The receptor source for this set is a woman in her twenties or thirties with alopecia areata. Some clones in this sample may be carry-over from other donors' samples.

The chain employs TRBV24-1 and TRBJ2-5; D is unclear. Trimming cost V 5 bases and J 3 bases, with 6 bases left between them. The CDR3 covers 12 residues. Germline V lookup: CDR1 KGHDR, CDR2 SFDVKD. The CDR3 region is CATSGQEETQYF. CDR3 DNA: TGTGCCACCAGTGGACAAGAAGAGACCCAGTACTTC.

This clonotype was observed many times. The chain recombines TRBV6-6 with TRBJ1-1, with D unresolved. CDR3 length equals 12 residues. Trimming stripped 6 bases from V and 7 bases from J, with 12 bases between. Looked up from germline, CDR1 is MNHNY and CDR2 is SVGAGI (reference sequence). The CDR3 protein is CASRPPEGEAFF. CDR3 in DNA: TGTGCCAGCAGACCTCCTGAGGGTGAAGCTTTCTTT.

This clonotype showed up just a few times. This rearrangement joins TRBV7-6 to TRBJ2-7; D remains ambiguous. The CDR3 is 15 residues long. Looked up from germline, CDR1 is SGHVS and CDR2 is FNYEAQ. The germline V and J ends were trimmed by 5 bases and 7 bases, with 21 bases remaining between them. CDR3 nucleotide sequence: TGTGCCAGCAGCCTCCGACTCGCTGGGGTGGGGGAGCAGTACTTC. Protein: CASSLRLAGVGEQYF.

The chain is built from TRBV5-1 and TRBJ1-1; D is perhaps TRBD1 (6 bases). This CDR3 contains 14 residues. Germline loops: CDR1 SGHRS, CDR2 YFSETQ. V lost 1 base and J lost 1, with 8 bases in between. CDR3 nucleotides: TGCGCCAGCAGCTTGTGGGGGCCGAACACTGAAGCTTTCTTT. Its protein product is CASSLWGPNTEAFF.

The chain recombines TRBV5-1 with TRBJ2-2; the D gene is possibly TRBD2 (6 bases). V shed 3 bases and J shed 7 bases, with 10 bases lying between them. CDR1 and CDR2 from the germline V gene are SGHRS and YFSETQ. The CDR3 is 13 residues long. The CDR3 DNA reads TGCGCCAGCAGCTCCGCGGGGAACGGGGAGCTGTTTTTT. Translation: CASSSAGNGELFF.

In the case of this clonotype: This could be a read error, since a much larger clone is one nucleotide away. The genes are TRBV20-1 and TRBJ1-2; TRBD1 is a possible D gene (6 bases). V was clipped by 0 bases and J by 5 bases, with 16 bases between them. The CDR3 sequence is 15 residues long. Germline V gives CDR1 DFQATT, CDR2 SNEGSKA (reference sequence). Here the CDR3 reads CSARDQDRDYYGYTF. The DNA of the CDR3 is TGCAGTGCTAGAGATCAGGACAGAGATTATTATGGCTACACCTTC.

The chain is built from TRBV28 and TRBJ2-2; D may be TRBD1 (5 bases). Trimming left V 6 bases short and J 3 bases short, with 8 bases between. The CDR3 length is 13 residues. The germline CDR1 and CDR2 sequences are MDHEN and SYDVKM. The CDR3 DNA reads TGTGCCAGCAGGTCAGGGTACACCGGGGAGCTGTTTTTT. Amino acid sequence: CASRSGYTGELFF.

This clonotype has just a few counts. The V call is TRBV5-4, the J call TRBJ2-3; D not resolved. CDR3 length equals 16 residues. Trimming removed 4 bases from V and 2 bases from J, with 17 bases in between. Germline lookup yields CDR1 SGHNT and CDR2 YYREEE (reference sequence). The CDR3 loop reads CASSKPSGLHTDTQYF. In DNA form, the CDR3 reads TGTGCCAGCAGCAAACCATCCGGGCTCCACACAGATACGCAGTATTTT.

The chain combines TRBV7-2 with TRBJ1-2; maybe TRBD1 (5 bases). Germline-derived CDR1 and CDR2 are SGHTA and FQGNSA. The CDR3 covers 14 residues. V was cut by 0 bases and J by 6 bases, with 11 bases left in between. In DNA form, the CDR3 reads TGTGCCAGCAGCTTAGCGGGGGGTCCTCATGGCTACACCTTC. Encoded protein: CASSLAGGPHGYTF. The whole variable domain, filled in from reference TRBV7-2 and TRBJ1-2, reads GAGVSQSPSNKVTEKGKDVELRCDPISGHTALYWYRQSLGQGLEFLIYFQGNSAPDKSGLPSDRFSAERTGGSVSTLTIQRTQQEDSAVYLCASSLAGGPHGYTFGSGTRLTVV.

This clonotype was counted ten times or more. The V call is TRBV7-2, the J call TRBJ2-7, with 8 bases matching TRBD1. The CDR3 loop spans 14 amino acids. Germline V gene data show CDR1 as SGHTA and CDR2 as FQGNSA. V dropped 3 bases and J dropped 6; count of bases not matched to a gene: 7. The CDR3 DNA is TGTGCCAGCAGCTTTGCGGACAGGGCGGGCGAGCAGTACTTC. Amino acids: CASSFADRAGEQYF. The complete variable domain, with remaining parts taken from reference TRBV7-2 and TRBJ2-7, reads GAGVSQSPSNKVTEKGKDVELRCDPISGHTALYWYRQSLGQGLEFLIYFQGNSAPDKSGLPSDRFSAERTGGSVSTLTIQRTQQEDSAVYLCASSFADRAGEQYFGPGTRLTVT.

This clonotype was found a few times. V is TRBV10-3 and J is TRBJ2-3; D call uncertain. Trimming removed 9 bases from V and 1 base from J, with 14 bases in between. The germline V gene encodes CDR1 ENHRY and CDR2 SYGVKD. CDR3 size: 14 residues. As DNA, the CDR3 is TGTGCCATTCGATATGACGGTGGCACAGATACGCAGTATTTT. Encoded protein: CAIRYDGGTDTQYF.

The chain is built from TRBV7-6 and TRBJ1-6; TRBD1 aligns across 9 bases. The CDR3 consists of 14 residues. V was clipped by 6 bases and J by 8 bases; unmatched bases: 5. The germline gives CDR1 SGHVS, CDR2 FNYEAQ. CDR3 nucleotides: TGTGCCAGCAGTTGGGGACAGGGAGATTCACCCCTCCACTTT. Protein product: CASSWGQGDSPLHF. The whole variable domain, remainder taken from reference TRBV7-6 and TRBJ1-6, is GAGVSQSPRYKVTKRGQDVALRCDPISGHVSLYWYRQALGQGPEFLTYFNYEAQQDKSGLPNDRFSAERPEGSISTLTIQRTEQRDSAMYRCASSWGQGDSPLHFGNGTRLTVT.

This clonotype was observed a handful of times. The chain has TRBV5-1 and TRBJ2-6; no firm D call. The CDR3 runs to 14 residues. Per germline, CDR1 SGHRS and CDR2 YFSETQ. Deletions cut 5 bases from V and 1 base from J, with 7 bases between. The CDR3 is CASRKGSGANVLTF. For the CDR3, the DNA is TGCGCCAGCAGGAAGGGTTCTGGGGCCAACGTCCTGACTTTC.

This clonotype was seen only a few times. V gene TRBV7-9 combines with J gene TRBJ2-1; weak D call: TRBD1 (6 bases). CDR3 length: 15 amino acids. V was trimmed by 6 bases and J by 5 bases, leaving 17 bases between them. Germline lookup yields CDR1 SEHNR and CDR2 FQNEAQ (reference sequence). In DNA, the CDR3 is TGTGCCAGCAGTCACCGTCCGGGACAAGACAATGAGCAGTTCTTC. It specifies CASSHRPGQDNEQFF. The full variable domain, rest sourced from reference TRBV7-9 and TRBJ2-1, is DTGVSQNPRHKITKRGQNVTFRCDPISEHNRLYWYRQTLGQGPEFLTYFQNEAQLEKSRLLSDRFSAERPKGSFSTLEIQRTEQGDSAMYLCASSHRPGQDNEQFFGPGTRLTVL.

The V call is TRBV29-1, the J call TRBJ2-5; D not resolved. V was trimmed by 6 bases and J by 5 bases, leaving 13 bases between them. This CDR3 has 12 residues. Per the germline V gene, CDR1 is SQVTM and CDR2 is ANQGSEA. The CDR3 sequence: CSVPKAWETQYF. In nucleotides, the CDR3 is TGCAGCGTCCCTAAGGCTTGGGAGACCCAGTACTTC. The variable domain in full, completed from reference TRBV29-1 and TRBJ2-5, reads SAVISQKPSRDICQRGTSLTIQCQVDSQVTMMFWYRQQPGQSLTLIATANQGSEATYESGFVIDKFPISRPNLTFSTLTVSNMSPEDSSIYLCSVPKAWETQYFGPGTRLLVL.

The V call is TRBV29-1, the J call TRBJ2-7, with D possibly matching TRBD1 (6 bases). V was shortened by 3 bases and J by 3 bases, with 12 bases between the two germline ends. The length of the CDR3 is 13 residues. Germline V gives CDR1 SQVTM, CDR2 ANQGSEA. CDR3 DNA sequence: TGCAGCGTTGACCCAGCACAGGGCTACGAGCAGTACTTC. Protein product: CSVDPAQGYEQYF.

The V and J genes are TRBV9 and TRBJ2-7; maybe TRBD1 (6 bases). Deletions cut 0 bases from V and 3 bases from J, with 7 bases between. Germline-derived CDR1 and CDR2 are SGDLS and YYNGEE. The CDR3 has 13 residues. CDR3: CASSVDRDYEQYF. The CDR3 coding sequence is TGTGCCAGCAGCGTAGACAGGGACTACGAGCAGTACTTC.

This clonotype was counted only a few times. The V call is TRBV6-2 or TRBV6-3, the J call TRBJ2-7; perhaps TRBD1 as D (6 bases). The V gene's germline CDR1 is MNHEY and CDR2 SVGEGT. CDR3 length equals 15 residues. Trimming removed 2 bases from V and 5 bases from J, with 16 bases in between. The CDR3 spells CASSYLDRPYDEQYF. The CDR3 DNA follows: TGTGCCAGCAGTTACCTCGACAGGCCCTACGACGAGCAGTACTTC.

This clonotype has a count of ten or more. The rearrangement links TRBV5-6 to TRBJ1-5; D ambiguous. The CDR3 is 15 residues long. The germline gives CDR1 SGHDT, CDR2 YYEEEE. With 2 bases removed from V and 1 base from J, the gap between germline ends came to 10 bases. CDR3: CASSLGRISNQPQHF. CDR3 in DNA: TGTGCCAGCAGCTTAGGGAGAATCAGCAATCAGCCCCAGCATTTT. Using reference TRBV5-6 and TRBJ1-5 for the parts outside the CDR3, the full variable domain is DAGVTQSPTHLIKTRGQQVTLRCSPKSGHDTVSWYQQALGQGPQFIFQYYEEEERQRGNFPDRFSGHQFPNYSSELNVNALLLGDSALYLCASSLGRISNQPQHFGDGTRLSIL.

This clonotype was seen ten or more times. The chain couples TRBV11-2 to TRBJ2-3; the D is unclear. Trimming removed 5 bases from V and 0 bases from J, with 15 bases in between. Germline V CDR1 and CDR2: SGHAT, FQNNGV. This CDR3 region has 16 residues. CDR3 coding DNA: TGTGCCAGCAGCCGCCCCGCTGCACCTAGCACAGATACGCAGTATTTT. It translates to CASSRPAAPSTDTQYF.

This clonotype was seen just once. J is TRBJ1-1 and V is TRBV3-1; weak D call: TRBD1 (5 bases). This CDR3 has 13 residues. Trimming cost V 4 bases and J 2 bases, with 8 bases left between them. Germline V gene lookup returns CDR1 LGHDT and CDR2 YNNKEL (reference sequence). The CDR3 is CASSRTTNTEAFF. In DNA form, the CDR3 reads TGTGCCAGCAGCCGGACAACAAACACTGAAGCTTTCTTT.

V and J are TRBV28 and TRBJ1-1; no reliable D call. CDR3 length equals 12 residues. CDR1 is MDHEN and CDR2 is SYDVKM in the germline V gene. V lost 6 bases and J 7 bases, leaving 12 bases between the germline ends. The CDR3, as DNA: TGTGCCAGCAGCCAAGACGGCCGTGAAGCTTTCTTT. This sequence encodes CASSQDGREAFF.

The CDR3 DNA reads TGTGCCAGCAGTTCCCTTGACAGGGGCGAAGCTTTCTTT. As protein: CASSSLDRGEAFF. The J gene is TRBJ1-1, the V gene TRBV6-5, with TRBD1 matching over 8 bases. Germline assignment: CDR1 MNHEY and CDR2 SVGAGI. This CDR3 has 13 residues. With V trimmed by 4 bases and J by 8 bases, 6 bases remained unmatched.

V is TRBV18 and J is TRBJ1-1; tentative D call: TRBD1 (5 bases). Looked up from germline, CDR1 is KGHSH and CDR2 is LQKENI. CDR3 length: 13 amino acids. The germline V and J ends were trimmed by 4 bases and 6 bases, with 12 bases remaining between them. The CDR3 loop reads CASSQPDTAEAFF. The CDR3 DNA reads as TGTGCCAGCTCACAGCCGGACACCGCTGAAGCTTTCTTT.

In this sample, this clonotype turned up a few times. The CDR3 coding sequence is TGTGCCAGCAGTGATCCGGGGGCCCGCTCCTACAATGAGCAGTTCTTC. Protein sequence: CASSDPGARSYNEQFF. The rearrangement uses TRBV2 and TRBJ2-1, with D perhaps given as TRBD1 or TRBD2 (6 bases each). CDR1 is SNHLY and CDR2 is FYNNEI in the germline V gene. The CDR3 is made up of 16 amino acids. Trimming took off 3 bases at V and 0 bases at J, with 12 bases between the two ends.

This chain links TRBV7-9 with TRBJ2-1, with 10 nucleotides matching TRBD1. The germline CDR1 and CDR2 sequences are SEHNR and FQNEAQ (reference sequence). The CDR3 spans 16 residues. Trimming removed 4 bases from V and 9 bases from J; junction bases left unmatched: 12. CDR3 amino acids: CASSSIRDRGRLEQFF. The CDR3 DNA reads as TGTGCCAGCAGCTCTATACGGGACAGGGGACGTCTTGAGCAGTTCTTC.

This clonotype showed up many times. The gene calls are TRBV6-6 and TRBJ1-3, with 7 bases lining up with TRBD1. Trimming took 7 bases from V and 10 from J; bases not matched to a gene: 4. Germline V gene data show CDR1 as MNHNY and CDR2 as SVGAGI (reference sequence). This CDR3 is built from 11 residues. The CDR3 loop is CASNDRETIYF. CDR3 DNA sequence: TGTGCCAGCAACGACAGGGAGACCATATATTTT.

This chain connects TRBV10-3 to TRBJ2-1; no clear D. The CDR3 runs 13 residues. Trimming stripped 4 bases from V and 6 bases from J, with 10 bases between. The germline V gene encodes CDR1 ENHRY and CDR2 SYGVKD. CDR3 sequence (DNA): TGTGCCATCAGTGCCCACGTTCCCAATGAGCAGTTCTTC. Translating it yields CAISAHVPNEQFF.